Each of the 27 T cell receptor beta chains below was sequenced from the same sample in a study of blood T cell repertoires in COVID-19. Libraries were prepared by immunoSEQ multiplex PCR; TCRdb keeps only in-frame clonotypes and omits some of them. The sample carries about 57,000 clones, 70% to 85% recorded once. The sequenced sample was peripheral blood. The source is a man between 60 and 70 years old with acute or convalescent COVID-19.

The count of this clone is one. The chain employs TRBV5-1 and TRBJ1-1; 10 bases are shared with TRBD1. The CDR3 contains 16 residues. V trimming: 4 bases; J trimming: 5 bases; junction bases outside the gene matches: 11. The germline gives CDR1 SGHRS, CDR2 YFSETQ. The CDR3 reads CASSPLFGQGDTEAFF. CDR3 DNA: TGCGCCAGCAGCCCGCTCTTCGGACAGGGGGATACTGAAGCTTTCTTT.

The chain joins TRBV4-1 to TRBJ1-1; the D is unclear. V was cut by 5 bases and J by 0 bases, with 7 bases left in between. CDR3 length: 13 amino acids. Germline assignment: CDR1 MGHRA and CDR2 YSYEKL. The DNA of the CDR3 is TGCGCCAGCAGCTACAGATTGAACACTGAAGCTTTCTTT. Its protein is CASSYRLNTEAFF.

The chain has TRBV2 and TRBJ1-2, with D perhaps TRBD1 (5 bases). Germline assignment: CDR1 SNHLY and CDR2 FYNNEI. The CDR3 is 14 residues long. V gave up 2 bases and J gave up 8 bases, with 15 bases separating them. CDR3 loop: CASSEMGEGLGYTF. CDR3 bases: TGTGCCAGCAGTGAAATGGGGGAGGGTTTGGGCTACACCTTC.

This CDR3 is CASSAQGAGYTF. DNA for the CDR3: TGTGCCAGCAGCGCACAGGGGGCCGGCTACACCTTC. This chain connects TRBV9 to TRBJ1-2; 9 bases agree with TRBD1. Germline trimming cut 3 bases from V and 8 bases from J; bases unmatched to any gene: 2. The germline V gene has CDR1 SGDLS and CDR2 YYNGEE. The CDR3 is 12 amino acids.

This clone was recorded a few times. The gene calls are TRBV11-1 and TRBJ2-7, with TRBD2 matching over 15 bases. V dropped 5 bases and J dropped 5; count of bases not matched to a gene: 7. This CDR3 has 16 amino acids. Germline V CDR1 and CDR2: SGHAT, FQDESV (reference sequence). This CDR3 reads CASSKGLAGGVNEQYF. Here the CDR3 DNA reads TGTGCCAGCAGCAAGGGACTAGCGGGAGGTGTAAACGAGCAGTACTTC.

The chain is built from TRBV3-1 (or the pseudogene TRBV3-2) and TRBJ2-4, with D maybe TRBD2 (5 bases). Trimming took off 3 bases at V and 12 bases at J, with 21 bases between the two ends. Germline V gene sequence: CDR1 LGHDT, CDR2 YNNKEL (reference sequence). The CDR3 loop spans 15 amino acids. In DNA form, the CDR3 reads TGTGCCAGCAGCCATTCAGCCGGGCAGCGGACGGGTCAGTACTTC. Translation: CASSHSAGQRTGQYF.

The rearrangement links TRBV30 to TRBJ2-2; TRBD2 is a possible D gene (5 bases). The CDR3 totals 12 residues. Germline V gene sequence: CDR1 GTSNPN, CDR2 SVGIG (reference sequence). The CDR3 DNA reads TGTGCGCGGGCTCCCGCCGCCGGGGAGCTGTTTTTT. It yields the protein CARAPAAGELFF.

In its sample, this clone was seen once. The chain links TRBV5-4 to TRBJ2-1; D unresolved. Trimming removed 0 bases at V and 5 bases at J, with 15 bases between. From germline, CDR1 is SGHNT and CDR2 YYREEE (reference sequence). The CDR3 runs 16 residues. The chain's CDR3 is CASSLGSPRSHNEQFF. The CDR3 nucleotides are TGTGCCAGCAGCTTGGGGTCACCGAGGTCTCACAATGAGCAGTTCTTC. Full variable domain (rest looked up from reference TRBV5-4 and TRBJ2-1): ETGVTQSPTHLIKTRGQQVTLRCSSQSGHNTVSWYQQALGQGPQFIFQYYREEENGRGNFPPRFSGLQFPNYSSELNVNALELDDSALYLCASSLGSPRSHNEQFFGPGTRLTVL.

This chain connects TRBV18 to TRBJ2-7, with D perhaps TRBD1 (6 bases). The V gene lost 6 bases and the J gene lost 5 bases, with 17 bases spanning the gap. This CDR3 spans 14 amino acids. The germline V gene encodes CDR1 KGHSH and CDR2 LQKENI. CDR3 residues: CASSRAPTGDEQYF. DNA for the CDR3: TGTGCCAGCTCCCGCGCCCCGACAGGCGACGAGCAGTACTTC.

This clone was recorded once. The chain combines TRBV30 with TRBJ1-6; no firm D call. This CDR3 region has 14 residues. Germline CDR1 GTSNPN, CDR2 SVGIG (reference sequence). Trimming removed 0 bases at V and 8 bases at J, with 11 bases between. The CDR3 DNA reads TGTGCCTGGAGTGTACTTCTATACTATTCACCCCTCCACTTT. Amino acid sequence: CAWSVLLYYSPLHF.

This clone was recorded a few times. The chain is built from TRBV5-8 and TRBJ1-2; D is unclear. Germline V gene data show CDR1 as SGHTS and CDR2 as YDEGEE. This CDR3 comprises 14 residues. The V end was cut by 2 bases, the J end by 3 bases, with 11 bases between. This chain's CDR3 is CASSFPPRDYGYTF. The CDR3 DNA reads as TGTGCCAGCAGCTTTCCCCCCCGGGACTATGGCTACACCTTC.

This clone came up a few times. V and J are TRBV19 and TRBJ1-5, with D hard to call. Trimming pared 5 bases from V and 4 bases from J, leaving 18 bases between. This CDR3 is 16 amino acids long. Germline values: CDR1 LNHDA, CDR2 SQIVND (reference sequence). The CDR3 DNA reads as TGTGCCAGTAGTCGGAGGGAGTCGATAGGGAATCAGCCCCAGCATTTT. Translated: CASSRRESIGNQPQHF.

The chain joins TRBV2 to TRBJ1-5, with 9 bases matching TRBD1. CDR1 and CDR2 from the germline V gene are SNHLY and FYNNEI. The CDR3 runs 13 residues. The J segment lost 7 bases and the V segment lost 4 bases, leaving 2 bases of the junction unmatched. The CDR3 here is CASSGDRVQPQHF. The CDR3 region has the DNA TGTGCCAGCAGTGGGGACAGGGTACAGCCCCAGCATTTT.

The rearrangement links TRBV7-3 to TRBJ2-1; 7 positions match TRBD2. Unmatched junction bases numbered 5, after V lost 1 base and J lost 8 bases. Germline V gene sequence: CDR1 SGHTA, CDR2 FQGTGA. This CDR3 region has 14 residues. CDR3 loop: CASSLNSGGDEQFF. For the CDR3, the DNA is TGTGCCAGCAGCTTAAACTCGGGAGGCGATGAGCAGTTCTTC.

The sample holds a few counts of this clone. The J gene is TRBJ2-7, the V gene TRBV28; the match to TRBD2 covers 7 bases. The CDR3 is 14 amino acids. The junction had 11 bases not matched to a gene; V was cut back by 8 bases and J by 4 bases. Germline loops: CDR1 MDHEN, CDR2 SYDVKM. The CDR3 sequence is CASVSGTNIYEQYF. The CDR3 nucleotides are TGTGCCAGCGTCTCCGGGACTAATATTTACGAGCAGTACTTC. Full variable domain (rest looked up from reference TRBV28 and TRBJ2-7): DVKVTQSSRYLVKRTGEKVFLECVQDMDHENMFWYRQDPGLGLRLIYFSYDVKMKEKGDIPEGYSVSREKKERFSLILESASTNQTSMYLCASVSGTNIYEQYFGPGTRLTVT.

The table lists this clone with a few counts. The CDR3 region has the DNA TGTGCCAGCAGCTTGGGAATCGAGGTAGATACGCAGTATTTT. Residues: CASSLGIEVDTQYF. This chain connects TRBV5-6 to TRBJ2-3; D remains unclear. The CDR3 extends over 14 amino acids. In germline, CDR1 is SGHDT, CDR2 YYEEEE. V lost 0 bases and J lost 5, with 10 bases in between.

The chain carries TRBV18 and TRBJ2-7; D possibly corresponds to TRBD1 (8 bases). Per germline, CDR1 KGHSH and CDR2 LQKENI. Trimming took 0 bases from V and 2 from J, leaving 11 bases between them. CDR3 length equals 15 residues. CDR3 sequence (DNA): TGTGCCAGCTCACCACCACAGGGGGGGCCCTACGAGCAGTACTTC. Amino acid sequence: CASSPPQGGPYEQYF.

This chain links TRBV24-1 with TRBJ2-5; 8 nucleotides agree with TRBD1. Germline trimming cut 3 bases from V and 5 bases from J; bases unmatched to any gene: 10. CDR3 length: 16 amino acids. The germline CDR1 and CDR2 sequences are KGHDR and SFDVKD. The CDR3: CATSDRGQAPLETQYF. The CDR3 region has the DNA TGTGCCACCAGTGATAGGGGACAGGCCCCCTTGGAGACCCAGTACTTC.

This clone occurred once. The CDR3 nucleotides read TGCGCCAGCAGCCCCCATAGGAGTCAGCCCCAGCATTTT. Its translation: CASSPHRSQPQHF. J is TRBJ1-5 and V is TRBV23-1, with no clear D. TRBV23-1 falls under the ORF class, with uncertain function. The CDR3 has 13 residues. Trimming stripped 6 bases from V and 6 bases from J, with 12 bases between.

Points on this clone: The junction and the germline gene differ at one end; a read error may be behind it. V gene TRBV4-2 combines with J gene TRBJ2-1, with D maybe TRBD1 (5 bases). This CDR3 has 14 residues. Germline-derived CDR1 and CDR2 are LGHNA and YNFKEQ. The DNA for the CDR3 is TGTGCCAGCAGCCAACGCCCTGGGGCACCGGTGGCGGTCTTC. Protein product: CASSQRPGAPVAVF.

The chain couples TRBV28 to TRBJ2-3, with 9 bases that match TRBD1. With V trimmed by 4 bases and J by 2 bases, 4 bases remained unmatched. The CDR3 is 15 residues long. Germline CDR1 is MDHEN and CDR2 is SYDVKM. This chain's CDR3 is CASSYGTGNTDTQYF. The CDR3 DNA is TGTGCCAGCAGTTACGGGACAGGGAACACAGATACGCAGTATTTT.

The genes are TRBV4-1 and TRBJ2-7, with 12 bases lining up with TRBD2. Germline loops: CDR1 MGHRA, CDR2 YSYEKL. The CDR3 sequence is 18 residues long. V lost 1 base, J lost 0 bases, and 7 bases stayed unmatched. The CDR3 protein is CASSQVQKGLAGSYEQYF. CDR3 DNA sequence: TGCGCCAGCAGCCAAGTTCAGAAGGGACTAGCGGGCTCCTACGAGCAGTACTTC.

The chain joins TRBV7-9 to TRBJ1-4, with 9 bases identical to TRBD1. The CDR3 is made up of 15 amino acids. V was pared by 1 base and J by 7 bases, with 4 bases of the junction left unmatched. Germline V lookup: CDR1 SEHNR, CDR2 FQNEAQ (reference sequence). The CDR3 bases are TGTGCCAGCAGCTTAGGAACAGGGGGCTCTGAAAAACTGTTTTTT. It translates to CASSLGTGGSEKLFF.

V is TRBV28 and J is TRBJ2-2; maybe TRBD1 (6 bases). This CDR3 has 14 amino acids. V lost 1 base, J lost 6 bases, and 9 bases lay in between. Looked up from germline, CDR1 is MDHEN and CDR2 is SYDVKM. The CDR3 coding sequence is TGTGCCAGCAGTTTATTGTCAGGGGCCGGGGAGCTGTTTTTT. It is translated as CASSLLSGAGELFF.

The gene calls are TRBV4-2 and TRBJ2-5; D not certain. Germline CDR1 LGHNA, CDR2 YNFKEQ. CDR3 length: 14 residues. The V end lost 0 bases, the J end lost 6 bases, and 11 bases lay between the germline ends. Here the CDR3 DNA reads TGTGCCAGCAGCCAAGATGTGGAGAGGAAGACCCAGTACTTC. This encodes CASSQDVERKTQYF.

The gene calls are TRBV27 and TRBJ2-7, with a weak D call TRBD1 (6 bases). This CDR3 spans 14 amino acids. V was trimmed by 6 bases and J by 2 bases, leaving 14 bases between them. CDR1 is MNHEY, CDR2 SMNVEV, per germline (reference sequence). The CDR3 nucleotides are TGTGCCAGCAGGATGACAGGCCCCCCCTACGAGCAGTACTTC. Encoded protein: CASRMTGPPYEQYF.

The rearrangement links TRBV6-5 to TRBJ2-2; TRBD1 might be the D (5 bases). This CDR3 is 15 amino acids long. Germline-derived CDR1 and CDR2 are MNHEY and SVGAGI. Trimming left V 4 bases short and J 4 bases short, with 13 bases between. The chain's CDR3 is CASSSRVIFTGELFF. The CDR3 DNA is TGTGCCAGCAGTTCCAGGGTCATTTTCACCGGGGAGCTGTTTTTT.